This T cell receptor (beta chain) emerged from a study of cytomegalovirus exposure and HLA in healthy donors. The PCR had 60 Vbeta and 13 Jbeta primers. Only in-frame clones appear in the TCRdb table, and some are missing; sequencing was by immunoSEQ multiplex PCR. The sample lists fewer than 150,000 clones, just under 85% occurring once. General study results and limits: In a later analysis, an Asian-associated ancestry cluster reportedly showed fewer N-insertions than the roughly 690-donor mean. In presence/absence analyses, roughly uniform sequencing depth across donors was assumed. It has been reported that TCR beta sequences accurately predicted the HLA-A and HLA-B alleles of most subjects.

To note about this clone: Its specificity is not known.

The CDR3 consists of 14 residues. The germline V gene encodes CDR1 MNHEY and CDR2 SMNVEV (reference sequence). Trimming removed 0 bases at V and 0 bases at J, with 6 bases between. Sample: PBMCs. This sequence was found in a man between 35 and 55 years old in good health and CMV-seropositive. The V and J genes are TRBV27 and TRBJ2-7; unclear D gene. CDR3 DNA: TGTGCCAGCAGTTTATCGATGAGCTCCTACGAGCAGTACTTC. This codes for CASSLSMSSYEQYF.